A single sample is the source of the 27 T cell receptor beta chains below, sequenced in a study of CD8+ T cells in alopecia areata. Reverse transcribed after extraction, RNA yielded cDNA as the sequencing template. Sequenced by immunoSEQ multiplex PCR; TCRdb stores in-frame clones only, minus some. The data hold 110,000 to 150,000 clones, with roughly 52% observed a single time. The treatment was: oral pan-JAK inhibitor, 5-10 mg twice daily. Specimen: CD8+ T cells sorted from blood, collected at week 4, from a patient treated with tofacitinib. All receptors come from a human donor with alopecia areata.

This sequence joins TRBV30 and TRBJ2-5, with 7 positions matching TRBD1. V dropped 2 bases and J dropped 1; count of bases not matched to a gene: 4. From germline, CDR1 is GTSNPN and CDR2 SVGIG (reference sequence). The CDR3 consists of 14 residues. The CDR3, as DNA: TGTGCCTGGAGTTTAGGGGACAGCCAAGAGACCCAGTACTTC. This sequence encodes CAWSLGDSQETQYF.

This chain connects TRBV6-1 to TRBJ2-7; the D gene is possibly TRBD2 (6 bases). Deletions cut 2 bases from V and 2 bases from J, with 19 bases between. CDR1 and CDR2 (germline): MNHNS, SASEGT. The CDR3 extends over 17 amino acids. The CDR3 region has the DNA TGTGCCAGCAGTGAATCGGAGACTAGTGCCGTTACCTACGAGCAGTACTTC. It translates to CASSESETSAVTYEQYF.

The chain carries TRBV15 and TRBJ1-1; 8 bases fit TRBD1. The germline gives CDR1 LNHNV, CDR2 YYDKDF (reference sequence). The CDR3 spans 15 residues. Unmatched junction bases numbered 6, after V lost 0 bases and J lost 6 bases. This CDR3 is CATSRDRTGKAEAFF. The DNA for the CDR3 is TGTGCCACCAGCAGAGATAGGACAGGGAAGGCTGAAGCTTTCTTT.

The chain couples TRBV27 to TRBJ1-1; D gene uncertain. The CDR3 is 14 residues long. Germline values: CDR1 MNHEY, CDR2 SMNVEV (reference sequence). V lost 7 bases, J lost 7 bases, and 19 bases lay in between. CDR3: CASTPSGKVGEAFF. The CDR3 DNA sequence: TGTGCCAGCACTCCCAGCGGGAAAGTAGGTGAAGCTTTCTTT.

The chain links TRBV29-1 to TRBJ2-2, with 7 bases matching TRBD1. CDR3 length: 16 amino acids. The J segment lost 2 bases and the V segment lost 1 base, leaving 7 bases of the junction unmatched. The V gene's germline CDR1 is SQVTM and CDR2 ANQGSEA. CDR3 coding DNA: TGCAGCGTTGAAGGTCACGGGGACAGCAACACCGGGGAGCTGTTTTTT. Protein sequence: CSVEGHGDSNTGELFF.

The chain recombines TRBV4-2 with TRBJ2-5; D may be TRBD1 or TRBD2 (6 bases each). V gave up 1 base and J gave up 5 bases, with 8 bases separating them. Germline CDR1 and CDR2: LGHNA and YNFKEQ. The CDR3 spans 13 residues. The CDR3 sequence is CASSQGGGETQYF. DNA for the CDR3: TGTGCCAGCAGCCAAGGAGGGGGGGAGACCCAGTACTTC.

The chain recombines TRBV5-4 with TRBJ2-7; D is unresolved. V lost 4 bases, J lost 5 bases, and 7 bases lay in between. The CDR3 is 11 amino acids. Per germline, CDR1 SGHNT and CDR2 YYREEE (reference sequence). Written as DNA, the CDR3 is TGTGCCAGCAGCGCCGGACACGAGCAGTACTTC. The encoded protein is CASSAGHEQYF. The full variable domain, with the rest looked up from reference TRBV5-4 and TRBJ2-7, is ETGVTQSPTHLIKTRGQQVTLRCSSQSGHNTVSWYQQALGQGPQFIFQYYREEENGRGNFPPRFSGLQFPNYSSELNVNALELDDSALYLCASSAGHEQYFGPGTRLTVT.

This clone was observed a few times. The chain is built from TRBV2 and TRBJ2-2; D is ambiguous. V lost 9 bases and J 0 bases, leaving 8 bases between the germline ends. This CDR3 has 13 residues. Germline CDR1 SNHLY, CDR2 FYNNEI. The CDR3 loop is CASRNPNTGELFF. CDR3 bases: TGTGCCAGTAGAAACCCGAACACCGGGGAGCTGTTTTTT.

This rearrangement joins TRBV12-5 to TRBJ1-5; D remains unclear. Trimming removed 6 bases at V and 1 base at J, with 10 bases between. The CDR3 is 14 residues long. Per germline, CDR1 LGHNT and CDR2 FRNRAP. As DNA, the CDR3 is TGTGCTAGTGGGGGGTTCCGGAGCAATCAGCCCCAGCATTTT. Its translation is CASGGFRSNQPQHF.

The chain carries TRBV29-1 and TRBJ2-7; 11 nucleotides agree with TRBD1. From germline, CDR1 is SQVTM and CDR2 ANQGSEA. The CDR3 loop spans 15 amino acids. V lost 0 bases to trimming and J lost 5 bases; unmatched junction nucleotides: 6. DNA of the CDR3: TGCAGCGTTGAAGATCCTGGGACAGGGGGGAACGAGCAGTACTTC. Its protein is CSVEDPGTGGNEQYF.

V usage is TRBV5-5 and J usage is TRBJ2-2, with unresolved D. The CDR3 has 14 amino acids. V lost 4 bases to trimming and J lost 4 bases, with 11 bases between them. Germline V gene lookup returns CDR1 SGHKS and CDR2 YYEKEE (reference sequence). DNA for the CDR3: TGTGCCAGCAGCCCCCAGGACCTCACCGGGGAGCTGTTTTTT. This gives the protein CASSPQDLTGELFF.

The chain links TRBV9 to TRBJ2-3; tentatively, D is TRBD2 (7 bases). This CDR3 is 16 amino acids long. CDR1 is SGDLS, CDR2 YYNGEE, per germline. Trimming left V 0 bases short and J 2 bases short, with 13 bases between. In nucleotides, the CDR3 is TGTGCCAGCAGCGTAGTCTCCGGGGGGCTCACAGATACGCAGTATTTT. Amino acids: CASSVVSGGLTDTQYF.

As DNA, the CDR3 is TGTGCCAGCAGCTGGGACAGGCGTCAAGAGACCCAGTACTTC. Its translation: CASSWDRRQETQYF. The chain recombines TRBV7-6 with TRBJ2-5; TRBD1 matches at 8 bases. The V and J ends lost 4 bases and 2 bases, in that order; junction bases with no gene match: 3. The germline CDR1 and CDR2 sequences are SGHVS and FNYEAQ. This CDR3 has 14 amino acids.

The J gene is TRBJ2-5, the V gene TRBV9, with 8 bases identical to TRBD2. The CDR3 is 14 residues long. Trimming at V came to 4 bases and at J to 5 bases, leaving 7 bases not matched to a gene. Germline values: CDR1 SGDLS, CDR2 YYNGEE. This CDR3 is CASSKLTGGETQYF. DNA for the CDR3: TGTGCCAGCAGCAAGCTTACGGGAGGGGAGACCCAGTACTTC.

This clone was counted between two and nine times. The CDR3 nucleotides are TGTGCCAGTAGTTGGTCAGGGGGGAACGAGCAGTACTTC. Encoded protein: CASSWSGGNEQYF. The chain links TRBV19 to TRBJ2-7, with D possibly being TRBD1 (7 bases). CDR1 LNHDA and CDR2 SQIVND come from the germline V gene (reference sequence). V was trimmed by 5 bases and J by 5 bases, leaving 13 bases between them. There are 13 residues in the CDR3.

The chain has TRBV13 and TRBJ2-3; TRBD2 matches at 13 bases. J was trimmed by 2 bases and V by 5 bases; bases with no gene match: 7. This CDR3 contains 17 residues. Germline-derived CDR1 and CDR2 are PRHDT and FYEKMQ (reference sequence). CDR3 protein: CASSPPGLAGVTDTQYF. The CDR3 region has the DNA TGTGCCAGCAGCCCGCCCGGACTAGCGGGGGTCACAGATACGCAGTATTTT.

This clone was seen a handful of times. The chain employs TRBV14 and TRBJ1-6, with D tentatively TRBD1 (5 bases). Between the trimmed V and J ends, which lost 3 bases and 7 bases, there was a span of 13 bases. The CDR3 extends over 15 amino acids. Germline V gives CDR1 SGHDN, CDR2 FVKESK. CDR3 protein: CASSQTGTGNSPLHF. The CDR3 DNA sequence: TGTGCCAGCAGCCAGACCGGGACTGGGAATTCACCCCTCCACTTT. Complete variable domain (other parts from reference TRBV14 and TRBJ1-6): EAGVTQFPSHSVIEKGQTVTLRCDPISGHDNLYWYRRVMGKEIKFLLHFVKESKQDESGMPNNRFLAERTGGTYSTLKVQPAELEDSGVYFCASSQTGTGNSPLHFGNGTRLTVT.

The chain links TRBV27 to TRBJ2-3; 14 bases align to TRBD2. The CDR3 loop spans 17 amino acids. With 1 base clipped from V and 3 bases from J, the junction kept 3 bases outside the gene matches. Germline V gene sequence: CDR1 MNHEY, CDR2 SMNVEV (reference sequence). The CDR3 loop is CASSLLRTSGGTDTQYF. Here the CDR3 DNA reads TGTGCCAGCAGTTTATTGCGGACTAGCGGGGGGACAGATACGCAGTATTTT.

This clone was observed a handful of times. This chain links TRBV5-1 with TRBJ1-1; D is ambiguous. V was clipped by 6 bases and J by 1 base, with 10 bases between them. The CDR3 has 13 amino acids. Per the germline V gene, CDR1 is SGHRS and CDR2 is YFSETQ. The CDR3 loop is CASTSTPNTEAFF. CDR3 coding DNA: TGCGCCAGCACCTCCACACCGAACACTGAAGCTTTCTTT.

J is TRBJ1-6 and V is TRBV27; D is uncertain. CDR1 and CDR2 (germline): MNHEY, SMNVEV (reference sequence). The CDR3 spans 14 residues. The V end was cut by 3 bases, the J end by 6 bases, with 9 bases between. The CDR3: CASSFSGGNSPLHF. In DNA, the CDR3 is TGTGCCAGCAGTTTTTCAGGCGGTAATTCACCCCTCCACTTT.

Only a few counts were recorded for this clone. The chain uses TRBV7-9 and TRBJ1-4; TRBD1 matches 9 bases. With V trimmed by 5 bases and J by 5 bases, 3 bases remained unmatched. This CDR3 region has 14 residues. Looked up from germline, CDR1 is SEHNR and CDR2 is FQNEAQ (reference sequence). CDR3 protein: CASSPGTGNEKLFF. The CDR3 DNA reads TGTGCCAGCAGCCCCGGGACAGGGAATGAAAAACTGTTTTTT.

CDR3 nucleotides: TGTGCCAGTAGTTGGGACAGGGGATATGAGCAGTTCTTC. Residues: CASSWDRGYEQFF. The chain has TRBV19 and TRBJ2-1; 10 positions match TRBD1. The J segment lost 8 bases and the V segment lost 5 bases, leaving 3 bases of the junction unmatched. The CDR3 is 13 residues long. CDR1 is LNHDA and CDR2 is SQIVND in the germline V gene (reference sequence). Looking up the rest from reference TRBV19 and TRBJ2-1 gives the full variable domain: DGGITQSPKYLFRKEGQNVTLSCEQNLNHDAMYWYRQDPGQGLRLIYYSQIVNDFQKGDIAEGYSVSREKKESFPLTVTSAQKNPTAFYLCASSWDRGYEQFFGPGTRLTVL.

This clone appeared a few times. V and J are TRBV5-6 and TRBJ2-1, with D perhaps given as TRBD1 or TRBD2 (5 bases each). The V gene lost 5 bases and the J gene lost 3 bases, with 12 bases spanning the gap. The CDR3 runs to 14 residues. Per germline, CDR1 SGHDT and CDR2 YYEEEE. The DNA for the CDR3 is TGTGCCAGCAGATGGGACGGAGGCTACAATGAGCAGTTCTTC. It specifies CASRWDGGYNEQFF.

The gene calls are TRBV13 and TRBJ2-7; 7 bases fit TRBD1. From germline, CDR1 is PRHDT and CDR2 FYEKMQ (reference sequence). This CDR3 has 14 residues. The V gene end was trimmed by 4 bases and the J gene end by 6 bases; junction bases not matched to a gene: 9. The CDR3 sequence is CASSSTEDRLEQYF. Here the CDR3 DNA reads TGTGCCAGCAGCTCGACCGAGGACAGGCTCGAGCAGTACTTC. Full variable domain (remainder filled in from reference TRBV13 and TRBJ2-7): AAGVIQSPRHLIKEKRETATLKCYPIPRHDTVYWYQQGPGQDPQFLISFYEKMQSDKGSIPDRFSAQQFSDYHSELNMSSLELGDSALYFCASSSTEDRLEQYFGPGTRLTVT.

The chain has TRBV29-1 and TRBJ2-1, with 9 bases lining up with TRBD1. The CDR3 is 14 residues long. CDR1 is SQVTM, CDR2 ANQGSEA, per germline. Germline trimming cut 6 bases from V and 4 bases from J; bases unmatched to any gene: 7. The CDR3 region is CSVLQGASYNEQFF. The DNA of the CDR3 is TGCAGCGTCCTACAGGGGGCAAGTTACAATGAGCAGTTCTTC.

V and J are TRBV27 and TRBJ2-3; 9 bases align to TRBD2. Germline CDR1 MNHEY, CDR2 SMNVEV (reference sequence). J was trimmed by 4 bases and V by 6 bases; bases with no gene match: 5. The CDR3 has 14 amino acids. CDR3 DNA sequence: TGTGCCAGCAGGTTAGCGGGGGCATCAGATACGCAGTATTTT. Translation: CASRLAGASDTQYF.

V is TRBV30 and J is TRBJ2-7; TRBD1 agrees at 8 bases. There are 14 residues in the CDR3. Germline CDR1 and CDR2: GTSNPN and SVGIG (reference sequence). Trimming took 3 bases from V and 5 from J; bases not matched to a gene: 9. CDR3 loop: CAWSRDRSIHEQYF. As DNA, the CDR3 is TGTGCCTGGAGCCGGGACAGGTCGATCCACGAGCAGTACTTC.